Given below is one T cell receptor beta chain in context. This sample stems from a study of blood T cell repertoires in COVID-19. Study information: The study drew acute and convalescent COVID-19 samples from the United States, Italy and Spain. Sources were T cells, B-cell-depleted T cells, or PBMCs; the material itself was cDNA or gDNA.

V trimming: 4 bases; J trimming: 8 bases; junction bases outside the gene matches: 6. Germline CDR1 is MNHEY and CDR2 is SVGAGI. The CDR3 length is 14 residues. The assay was immunoSEQ multiplex PCR, and TCRdb's table has in-frame clones only and misses some. The sample includes roughly 100,000 clones, 65% to 90% of them seen just once. The V and J genes are TRBV6-5 and TRBJ1-5, with 9 bases identical to TRBD1. This clonotype originated in a woman older than 75 with acute or convalescent COVID-19. Sample: peripheral blood. The CDR3 spells CASSWDRAGEPQHF. The DNA for the CDR3 is TGTGCCAGCAGTTGGGACAGGGCAGGGGAGCCCCAGCATTTT.